One sample yielded the 25 T cell receptor beta chains listed below, sequenced in a study of cytomegalovirus exposure and HLA in healthy donors. PCR amplification relied on 60 Vbeta primers (plus 13 Jbeta primers). Method: immunoSEQ multiplex PCR; TCRdb's copy keeps in-frame clones and lacks some. The table includes some 190,000 clones, around 80% detected once. The specimen sequenced was PBMCs. Receptor source: a man aged 18 to 30 in good health and CMV-seronegative.

In this sample, this clone turned up once. The gene calls are TRBV23-1 and TRBJ2-3; D not certain. TRBV23-1 is reported as an ORF; its role is uncertain. The CDR3 is 17 residues long. V was shortened by 2 bases and J by 7 bases, with 22 bases between the two germline ends. CDR3 sequence: CASSQPRRKRHHHTQYF. The DNA of the CDR3 is TGCGCCAGCAGTCAACCGAGGCGAAAGAGGCATCATCATACGCAGTATTTT.

With regard to this clone: One end of the junction does not line up with germline, which may come from a read error. The rearrangement joins TRBV10-3 to TRBJ2-2; TRBD2 matches 7 bases. The CDR3 is 16 amino acids. Germline CDR1 and CDR2: ENHRY and SYGVKD. The CDR3 nucleotides read TGTGCCATCAGCACTACTCTCGGGCAGGCCGGCGGGGGGCTGTTTTTT. Its translation: CAISTTLGQAGGGLFF.

The chain couples TRBV7-3 to TRBJ2-1; D is unclear. Germline CDR1 reads SGHTA; CDR2 reads FQGTGA. This CDR3 region has 15 residues. V was shortened by 5 bases and J by 9 bases, with 20 bases between the two germline ends. This CDR3 reads CASSLAVVAAPEQFF. The CDR3 bases are TGTGCCAGCAGCCTGGCGGTAGTGGCGGCCCCTGAGCAGTTCTTC. The entire variable domain, with the rest obtained from reference TRBV7-3 and TRBJ2-1, is as follows: GAGVSQTPSNKVTEKGKYVELRCDPISGHTALYWYRQSLGQGPEFLIYFQGTGAADDSGLPNDRFFAVRPEGSVSTLKIQRTERGDSAVYLCASSLAVVAAPEQFFGPGTRLTVL.

This rearrangement joins TRBV5-1 to TRBJ2-1; possibly TRBD1 for D (6 bases). V dropped 3 bases and J dropped 4 bases, with 11 bases sitting between them. The CDR3 extends over 14 amino acids. CDR1 and CDR2 (germline): SGHRS, YFSETQ. The DNA for the CDR3 is TGCGCCAGCAGCTCCTCCGGGACATACAATGAGCAGTTCTTC. Translated, it gives CASSSSGTYNEQFF.

The chain employs TRBV6-6 and TRBJ1-2, with TRBD1 identical over 9 bases. The CDR3 contains 15 residues. Trimming removed 4 bases from V and 9 bases from J; junction bases left unmatched: 12. The V gene's germline CDR1 is MNHNY and CDR2 SVGAGI (reference sequence). CDR3 loop: CASSWTGERRGSYTF. CDR3 sequence (DNA): TGTGCCAGCAGTTGGACAGGGGAACGCCGTGGTAGCTACACCTTC.

This clone came up once. The chain has TRBV4-1 and TRBJ1-4, with D unresolved. CDR3 length: 15 amino acids. CDR1 MGHRA and CDR2 YSYEKL come from the germline V gene. Between the trimmed V and J ends, which lost 2 bases and 0 bases, there was a span of 7 bases. The CDR3 DNA reads as TGCGCCAGCAGCCAATACAGCACAACTAATGAAAAACTGTTTTTT. Protein: CASSQYSTTNEKLFF.

The chain joins TRBV5-5 to TRBJ1-4, with 9 bases aligning to TRBD1. Germline V lookup: CDR1 SGHKS, CDR2 YYEKEE (reference sequence). The J segment lost 7 bases and the V segment lost 5 bases, leaving 9 bases of the junction unmatched. The length of the CDR3 is 15 residues. CDR3 in amino acids: CASSRQQGASEKLFF. CDR3 nucleotides: TGTGCCAGCAGTCGACAACAGGGGGCATCTGAAAAACTGTTTTTT.

J is TRBJ2-7 and V is TRBV6-6; D is ambiguous. The length of the CDR3 is 16 residues. Germline values: CDR1 MNHNY, CDR2 SVGAGI (reference sequence). V lost 5 bases, J lost 2 bases, and 19 bases lay in between. CDR3 in DNA: TGTGCCAGCAGTCCAATTACACAGTGGCATACCTACGAGCAGTACTTC. Protein: CASSPITQWHTYEQYF.

This chain links TRBV6-5 with TRBJ2-5, with 8 bases matching TRBD2. There are 15 residues in the CDR3. Unmatched junction bases numbered 11, after V lost 6 bases and J lost 5 bases. CDR1 and CDR2 (germline): MNHEY, SVGAGI. The CDR3 spells CASSPPGLVWETQYF. The CDR3 nucleotides are TGTGCCAGCAGCCCCCCGGGACTAGTCTGGGAGACCCAGTACTTC.

J is TRBJ1-2 and V is TRBV29-1, with a weak D call TRBD1 (5 bases). V lost 4 bases and J lost 6, with 9 bases in between. This CDR3 is built from 11 residues. Germline CDR1 SQVTM, CDR2 ANQGSEA. In nucleotides, the CDR3 is TGCAGCGTTGCCCCAGGGCATGGCTACACCTTC. Its protein is CSVAPGHGYTF.

Written as DNA, the CDR3 is TGTGCCAGCAGATCACCGGGACAGGGCTCTGGAAACACCATATATTTT. Translation gives CASRSPGQGSGNTIYF. This chain joins TRBV28 and TRBJ1-3; TRBD1 aligns across 9 bases. V gave up 6 bases and J gave up 0 bases; unmatched junction bases: 6. Germline V gene data show CDR1 as MDHEN and CDR2 as SYDVKM. CDR3 length: 16 residues.

The chain couples TRBV7-2 to TRBJ2-7; tentatively, D is TRBD2 (5 bases). Trimming pared 1 base from V and 3 bases from J, leaving 10 bases between. Germline lookup yields CDR1 SGHTA and CDR2 FQGNSA. This CDR3 is built from 14 residues. CDR3 nucleotides: TGTGCCAGCAGCTTAGGGTCGGGGAGCTACGAGCAGTACTTC. It translates to CASSLGSGSYEQYF.

A single count supports this clone. DNA for the CDR3: TGCAGCGTCGTGGGGGGGGACGAGCAGTACTTC. Translation: CSVVGGDEQYF. The chain joins TRBV29-1 to TRBJ2-7; 7 bases are a match to TRBD2. CDR1 is SQVTM and CDR2 is ANQGSEA in the germline V gene. The CDR3 consists of 11 residues. The V segment lost 6 bases and the J segment 5 bases; nucleotides outside the gene matches: 4.

The rearrangement joins TRBV14 to TRBJ2-7; 9 bases agree with TRBD1. Germline trimming cut 4 bases from V and 1 base from J; bases unmatched to any gene: 8. Germline CDR1 and CDR2: SGHDN and FVKESK. This CDR3 contains 16 residues. The CDR3 here is CASSRAGTGSSYEQYF. CDR3 sequence (DNA): TGTGCCAGCAGCCGCGCCGGGACAGGGAGTTCCTACGAGCAGTACTTC.

This clone appeared a single time. The chain links TRBV5-6 to TRBJ2-7; tentative D call: TRBD1 (6 bases). Per germline, CDR1 SGHDT and CDR2 YYEEEE. The ends were cut back, 5 bases at V and 6 bases at J, with 27 bases in the middle. The CDR3 spans 17 residues. CDR3 sequence (DNA): TGTGCCAGCAGGCTACAGGGCATTGCGGGCCTGGGCCCCGAGCAGTACTTC. Its protein product is CASRLQGIAGLGPEQYF. The variable domain in full, with the rest retrieved from reference TRBV5-6 and TRBJ2-7, is DAGVTQSPTHLIKTRGQQVTLRCSPKSGHDTVSWYQQALGQGPQFIFQYYEEEERQRGNFPDRFSGHQFPNYSSELNVNALLLGDSALYLCASRLQGIAGLGPEQYFGPGTRLTVT.

The chain links TRBV27 to TRBJ2-7; D is perhaps TRBD1 (6 bases). The CDR3 runs 14 residues. The germline V gene encodes CDR1 MNHEY and CDR2 SMNVEV (reference sequence). V was clipped by 2 bases and J by 3 bases, with 11 bases between them. The CDR3 loop is CASSLGARGYEQYF. The CDR3 nucleotides read TGTGCCAGCAGTTTAGGTGCCAGGGGCTACGAGCAGTACTTC.

J is TRBJ2-1 and V is TRBV5-4; D possibly corresponds to TRBD2 (6 bases). V was cut by 2 bases and J by 4 bases, with 16 bases left in between. In germline, CDR1 is SGHNT, CDR2 YYREEE (reference sequence). This CDR3 region has 16 residues. The CDR3 DNA sequence: TGTGCCAGCAGCTTAGGCTCTGGGGGGTTTTACAATGAGCAGTTCTTC. Protein: CASSLGSGGFYNEQFF.

The table lists this clone with a count of one. The chain links TRBV9 to TRBJ2-7; D is perhaps TRBD2 (6 bases). V shed 0 bases and J shed 1 base, with 11 bases lying between them. CDR3 length: 15 amino acids. Looked up from germline, CDR1 is SGDLS and CDR2 is YYNGEE. The CDR3 coding sequence is TGTGCCAGCAGCGTAGAGGCTAGCGCATCCTACGAGCAGTACTTC. Translated: CASSVEASASYEQYF.

A single count supports this clone. The chain is built from TRBV6-5 and TRBJ1-4, with 7 bases aligning to TRBD1. Germline-derived CDR1 and CDR2 are MNHEY and SVGAGI. The CDR3 is 13 amino acids. CDR3 sequence (DNA): TGTGCGACCATGGGGACAGTTAGAGGGAAACTGTTTTTT. Translating gives CATMGTVRGKLFF.

For the CDR3, the DNA is TGTGCCAGTAACCTCGACAGGGGGGGCAGTCAGCCCCAGCATTTT. The encoded protein is CASNLDRGGSQPQHF. The J gene is TRBJ1-5, the V gene TRBV19; 9 bases are shared with TRBD1. The CDR3 has 15 amino acids. V lost 7 bases and J lost 6; bases outside the gene matches: 10. Germline V lookup: CDR1 LNHDA, CDR2 SQIVND (reference sequence).

The chain joins TRBV28 to TRBJ2-3; 7 nucleotides align to TRBD2. The CDR3 consists of 18 residues. After removal of 4 bases from V and 0 bases from J, the junction contained 13 bases not matched to a gene. Germline V CDR1 and CDR2: MDHEN, SYDVKM. This CDR3 reads CASSSDALAALSTDTQYF. The CDR3 nucleotides read TGTGCCAGCAGTTCAGACGCTCTAGCGGCTCTTAGCACAGATACGCAGTATTTT.

The chain carries TRBV6-5 and TRBJ1-5; 9 nucleotides align to TRBD1. Germline lookup yields CDR1 MNHEY and CDR2 SVGAGI. V shed 5 bases, J shed 4 bases, and the junction held 6 bases outside the gene matches. This CDR3 has 15 residues. This CDR3 is CASSGLGQGNQPQHF. The CDR3 nucleotides are TGTGCCAGCAGTGGATTAGGACAGGGGAATCAGCCCCAGCATTTT.

The chain is built from TRBV5-6 and TRBJ1-2; D may be TRBD1 (5 bases). The CDR3 contains 14 residues. Trimming removed 6 bases at V and 0 bases at J, with 12 bases between. The germline V gene has CDR1 SGHDT and CDR2 YYEEEE. In nucleotides, the CDR3 is TGTGCCAGCAATCAGGGATCAGCTAACTATGGCTACACCTTC. Its protein product is CASNQGSANYGYTF. The whole variable domain, filled in from reference TRBV5-6 and TRBJ1-2, reads DAGVTQSPTHLIKTRGQQVTLRCSPKSGHDTVSWYQQALGQGPQFIFQYYEEEERQRGNFPDRFSGHQFPNYSSELNVNALLLGDSALYLCASNQGSANYGYTFGSGTRLTVV.

The chain uses TRBV19 and TRBJ2-1, with TRBD2 matching over 7 bases. The CDR3 covers 16 residues. Germline lookup yields CDR1 LNHDA and CDR2 SQIVND (reference sequence). The V and J ends lost 5 bases and 0 bases, in that order; junction bases with no gene match: 7. The CDR3, as DNA: TGTGCCAGTAGTCGTCGAAGCGGGGTCTCCTACAATGAGCAGTTCTTC. It codes for CASSRRSGVSYNEQFF.

The chain carries TRBV7-2 and TRBJ2-3; 9 nucleotides agree with TRBD2. Germline CDR1 is SGHTA and CDR2 is FQGNSA. The V segment lost 1 base and the J segment 3 bases; nucleotides outside the gene matches: 5. This CDR3 contains 16 residues. The CDR3 reads CASSLVRGGATDTQYF. The CDR3 bases are TGTGCCAGCAGCTTAGTGCGCGGGGGGGCGACAGATACGCAGTATTTT.